This T cell receptor (beta chain) was documented in a study of blood T cell repertoires in COVID-19. Clones were read by immunoSEQ multiplex PCR, and TCRdb kept only the in-frame ones, dropping some. The sample lists 99,000 or so clones, approximately 76% seen once, with roughly 19% in the top ten. Trimming took 4 bases from V and 8 from J; bases not matched to a gene: 9. The germline V gene encodes CDR1 KGHSH and CDR2 LQKENI. CDR3 length: 14 amino acids. The source material was peripheral blood. This sequence originates from a woman in her sixties or seventies with acute or convalescent COVID-19. V and J are TRBV18 and TRBJ2-7; TRBD1 aligns across 9 bases. The CDR3 spells CASSLDRGTTKQYF. In nucleotides, the CDR3 is TGTGCCAGCTCACTGGACAGGGGAACAACGAAGCAGTACTTC.